The T cell receptor beta chain described here comes from a study of beta chain features in type 1 diabetes. The CDR3 runs 14 residues. Per germline, CDR1 SGHVS and CDR2 FQNEAQ. Trimming cost V 5 bases and J 4 bases, with 14 bases left between them. CD4+ cells of the naive, central memory, regulatory and stem cell-like memory types were sorted via CD45RO/CCR7/CD25/CD127/CD95/CD27. A few counts support this clone. The investigators reverse transcribed all of the isolated RNA, so they sequenced expressed TCRB transcripts. Sequencing was performed with immunoSEQ multiplex PCR; in TCRdb, only in-frame clones are kept and a portion is missing. The sample includes roughly 140,000 clones, roughly 8.1% of them seen just once.

The receptor was isolated from a man aged 18 to 30 in good health. Sequenced sample: central memory CD4+ T cells from blood. The chain is built from TRBV7-8 and TRBJ1-1, with D maybe TRBD1 (6 bases). The CDR3 sequence is CASSKHRDSTEAFF. CDR3 DNA sequence: TGTGCCAGCAGCAAACACAGGGATAGCACTGAAGCTTTCTTT.